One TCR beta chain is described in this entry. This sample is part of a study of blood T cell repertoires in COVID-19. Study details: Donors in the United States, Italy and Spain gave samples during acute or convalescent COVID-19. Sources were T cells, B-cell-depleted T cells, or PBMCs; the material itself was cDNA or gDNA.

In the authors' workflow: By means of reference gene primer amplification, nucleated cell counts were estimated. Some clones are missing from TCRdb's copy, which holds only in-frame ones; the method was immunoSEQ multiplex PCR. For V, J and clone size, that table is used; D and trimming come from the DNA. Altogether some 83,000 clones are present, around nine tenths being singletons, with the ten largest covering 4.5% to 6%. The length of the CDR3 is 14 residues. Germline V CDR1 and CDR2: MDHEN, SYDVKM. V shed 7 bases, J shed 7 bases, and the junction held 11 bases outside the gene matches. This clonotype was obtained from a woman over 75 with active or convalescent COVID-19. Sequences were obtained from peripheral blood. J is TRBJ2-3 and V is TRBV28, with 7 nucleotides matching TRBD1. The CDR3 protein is CASNRRLRGHTQYF. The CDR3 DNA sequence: TGTGCCAGCAACAGACGTTTAAGGGGGCATACGCAGTATTTT.